A single sample gave rise to the 14 T cell receptor beta chains below, sequenced in a study of PD-L1 blockade in urothelial cancer. The repertoire was sequenced with immunoSEQ multiplex PCR; TCRdb's copy has only in-frame clones and lacks some. The repertoire holds about 120,000 clones, with around 90% as singletons. Time point here: peripheral blood 6 weeks after treatment start. The sequencing here drew on PBMCs, taken around atezolizumab (anti-PD-L1) treatment. These receptors came from a man in his 60s with urothelial cancer.

This clone has a single count. The V gene is TRBV29-1, the J gene TRBJ1-4, with 7 nucleotides matching TRBD1. This CDR3 contains 14 residues. V gave up 7 bases and J gave up 8 bases; unmatched junction bases: 13. Germline CDR1 SQVTM, CDR2 ANQGSEA. CDR3 bases: TGCAGCGGAGGCGAGACAGGGCTTTGGGAAAAACTGTTTTTT. Translating gives CSGGETGLWEKLFF. Full variable domain (rest looked up from reference TRBV29-1 and TRBJ1-4): SAVISQKPSRDICQRGTSLTIQCQVDSQVTMMFWYRQQPGQSLTLIATANQGSEATYESGFVIDKFPISRPNLTFSTLTVSNMSPEDSSIYLCSGGETGLWEKLFFGSGTQLSVL.

The chain carries TRBV5-1 and TRBJ2-3; D is possibly TRBD2 (7 bases). Trimming took off 7 bases at V and 5 bases at J, with 17 bases between the two ends. Germline V CDR1 and CDR2: SGHRS, YFSETQ. This CDR3 has 14 amino acids. The CDR3 DNA sequence: TGCGCCAGCGGGGGGGCCAGGGGTGGAGATACGCAGTATTTT. Its protein product is CASGGARGGDTQYF. The variable domain in full, completed from reference TRBV5-1 and TRBJ2-3, reads KAGVTQTPRYLIKTRGQQVTLSCSPISGHRSVSWYQQTPGQGLQFLFEYFSETQRNKGNFPGRFSGRQFSNSRSEMNVSTLELGDSALYLCASGGARGGDTQYFGPGTRLTVL.

This chain joins TRBV19 and TRBJ2-1; perhaps TRBD1 as D (6 bases). V lost 8 bases and J lost 1, with 9 bases in between. Germline assignment: CDR1 LNHDA and CDR2 SQIVND (reference sequence). The CDR3 spans 13 residues. CDR3 nucleotide sequence: TGTGCCAGTGAAGACAGGTCCTACAATGAGCAGTTCTTC. It encodes CASEDRSYNEQFF.

The chain employs TRBV7-6 and TRBJ2-2; the match to TRBD2 covers 9 bases. V shed 5 bases and J 4 bases; nucleotides not matched to a gene: 11. Looked up from germline, CDR1 is SGHVS and CDR2 is FNYEAQ. This CDR3 contains 17 residues. The DNA of the CDR3 is TGTGCCAGCAGCCTGGGACTAGCCAGAACAAGCACCGGGGAGCTGTTTTTT. Translated, it gives CASSLGLARTSTGELFF.

This chain connects TRBV7-6 to TRBJ2-1; D is perhaps TRBD2 (5 bases). The V gene's germline CDR1 is SGHVS and CDR2 FNYEAQ. Trimming pared 8 bases from V and 7 bases from J, leaving 21 bases between. This CDR3 is built from 15 residues. The chain's CDR3 is CASAIGPVGGNEQFF. For the CDR3, the DNA is TGTGCCAGCGCAATAGGTCCGGTTGGCGGGAATGAGCAGTTCTTC.

In regard to this clone: Additional DNA sequences in this sample encode the identical CDR3. This chain joins TRBV5-1 and TRBJ1-2, with no clear D. The V end was cut by 4 bases, the J end by 1 base, with 11 bases between. There are 14 residues in the CDR3. Germline V CDR1 and CDR2: SGHRS, YFSETQ. The CDR3 sequence is CASSPGGVNYGYTF. The CDR3 bases are TGCGCCAGCAGCCCTGGCGGGGTTAACTATGGCTACACCTTC.

This sequence joins TRBV19 and TRBJ2-3; TRBD2 aligns across 13 bases. After removal of 3 bases from V and 2 bases from J, the junction contained 2 bases not matched to a gene. There are 16 residues in the CDR3. CDR1 LNHDA and CDR2 SQIVND come from the germline V gene (reference sequence). The CDR3 coding sequence is TGTGCCAGTAGTATTACTAGCGGGGGGGCCACAGATACGCAGTATTTT. Its protein is CASSITSGGATDTQYF.

The chain employs TRBV28 and TRBJ2-1; 8 nucleotides match TRBD2. This CDR3 spans 15 amino acids. Germline V lookup: CDR1 MDHEN, CDR2 SYDVKM. Trimming took 5 bases from V and 3 from J; bases not matched to a gene: 6. This chain's CDR3 is CASSKRELYYNEQFF. The CDR3 coding sequence is TGTGCCAGCAGTAAGCGGGAGTTGTACTACAATGAGCAGTTCTTC.

The rearrangement links TRBV6-1 to TRBJ1-5; D remains ambiguous. Germline CDR1 and CDR2: MNHNS and SASEGT. This CDR3 is built from 14 residues. Trimming shortened V by 1 base and J by 2 bases, and 6 bases separated the two germline ends. For the CDR3, the DNA is TGTGCCAGCAGTGAAGTGCCAGGCAATCAGCCCCAGCATTTT. Its protein is CASSEVPGNQPQHF.

J is TRBJ2-1 and V is TRBV18; 14 positions agree with TRBD2. V was pared by 6 bases and J by 6 bases, with 4 bases of the junction left unmatched. The germline V gene has CDR1 KGHSH and CDR2 LQKENI. The CDR3 sequence is 15 residues long. In DNA, the CDR3 is TGTGCCAGCTCGCCTGGGACTAGCGGGAGCAATGAGCAGTTCTTC. The encoded protein is CASSPGTSGSNEQFF.

The chain employs TRBV5-8 and TRBJ1-2; D gene unclear. V lost 4 bases and J lost 6, with 19 bases in between. The germline gives CDR1 SGHTS, CDR2 YDEGEE. The CDR3 has 15 amino acids. As DNA, the CDR3 is TGTGCCAGCAGCCCGGAGGGCCGGGGTATCCATGGCTACACCTTC. Amino acid sequence: CASSPEGRGIHGYTF.

J is TRBJ1-1 and V is TRBV4-3; D ambiguous. Between the trimmed V and J ends, which lost 0 bases and 5 bases, there was a span of 13 bases. This CDR3 is 15 amino acids long. Germline-derived CDR1 and CDR2 are LGHNA and YSLEER. CDR3 in amino acids: CASSQDPGSKTEAFF. CDR3 bases: TGCGCCAGCAGCCAAGACCCGGGTTCGAAAACTGAAGCTTTCTTT.

This chain uses TRBV4-1 with TRBJ2-5; 10 positions agree with TRBD2. The V and J ends lost 1 base and 3 bases, in that order; junction bases with no gene match: 5. The CDR3 has 16 amino acids. Germline V CDR1 and CDR2: MGHRA, YSYEKL. The CDR3 DNA reads TGCGCCAGCAGCCAAGTGCGTCTAGCGGGAGAAGAGACCCAGTACTTC. This gives the protein CASSQVRLAGEETQYF.

The V call is TRBV7-2, the J call TRBJ2-5; maybe TRBD1 (6 bases). Germline CDR1 and CDR2: SGHTA and FQGNSA. The V end lost 4 bases, the J end lost 0 bases, and 12 bases lay between the germline ends. The CDR3 consists of 15 residues. The CDR3 nucleotides read TGTGCCAGCAGCTCTCCTACAGGGTACCAAGAGACCCAGTACTTC. This gives the protein CASSSPTGYQETQYF.